This TCR beta chain derives from a study of T cells in Graves' hyperthyroidism and ophthalmopathy (dated by TCRdb to between 2018 and 2021). General notes on the study: Peripheral blood samples were taken at initial diagnosis, before any treatment was given. To identify TCR V-J signatures that set the groups apart, the researchers used a discovery cohort of about a hundred patients, made up of 43 with Graves' ophthalmopathy and some 58 with stable Graves' hyperthyroidism. Whether ophthalmopathy could be predicted prospectively was tested in an independent validation cohort made up of under 20 hyperthyroidism patients plus 17 patients who later progressed to ophthalmopathy. The 100 discovery patients were randomly split 7:3 into training and test sets. The study also compared thyroid tissue and blood T-cell repertoires from five or six Graves' hyperthyroidism patients. Once sampling was done, hyperthyroidism patients were given methimazole at a starting dose of 30 mg daily, whereas ophthalmopathy patients were given high-dose intravenous methylprednisolone. The paper describes TCR Vbeta CDR3 sequencing of 135 peripheral blood samples, made up of 43 ophthalmopathy patients, more than 70 hyperthyroidism patients and some 17 progressor patients. Findings and caveats that apply to the study as a whole: No statistical method was used to set the sample size in advance, and investigators knew the group allocation. In validation, the model predicted progression to ophthalmopathy a median of roughly 6.5 months before onset, with about 64% sensitivity and around 76% specificity. A model built on a 13 V-J signature distinguished ophthalmopathy from stable hyperthyroidism, reaching over 85% sensitivity and 81.08% specificity in cross-validation and 80%/75% in testing. Most expanded thyroid clonotypes (frequency above 0.001) were also detected in blood, suggesting blood repertoires may reflect thyroid immune responses.

This clonotype was detected a few times. The target of this receptor is not known. At one of its ends the junction is not consistent with the germline gene, which may arise from a read error. Amplification of TCR beta CDR3 regions was carried out from RNA transcripts. For the first round of RT-PCR on the TCR CDR3, the HTBI primer set was used together with the Qiagen OneStep RT-PCR kit. Libraries were constructed in a second round of multiplex PCR, after which size selection and purification were performed. Sequencing of the libraries was done on an Illumina HiSeq2000 using paired-end 100 bp reads. The paper's data handling went like this. SOAPnuke was used to process the raw data, with reads discarded if the reads contained adapters or uncalled bases, had a mean Phred below 15, or lacked an exact constant-primer or identifier match. COPE v1.2.5 was used to merge high-quality paired reads, and clonotypes were defined as unique nucleotide sequences. Clonotypes were aligned to IMGT TRBV, TRBD and TRBJ reference segments using MiTCR v1.1. Analysis was restricted to V-J combinations with a frequency above 0.0001, which covered about 99% of repertoires. A TCS score was defined as the ratio between F50 (clonal expansion) and ExV (chaos), using BLOSUM62-based TCRdist between CDR3 peptides within each V-J. Welch's t-statistics and random forest reduced approximately 520 V-J features to 10 to 15, which were used in a naive Bayes classifier (R e1071). Starting from the raw public reads, TCRdb applied fastp trimming at Q25, assembled clones with MiXCR and retained in-frame beta chains. For every CDR3 protein sequence, its rows merge into one entry that carries the most common genes and DNA. These V and J calls are TCRdb output, not the study's own analysis. In this sample the table shows some 690,000 distinct CDR3 sequences, roughly a sixth of which occur a single time. In total, the top ten clones hold 15% to 19% of the sample.

Inclusive of the bounding cysteine and phenylalanine, the CDR3 is 14 residues long. CDR3 DNA only is kept here, 42 bases in frame from base 1. A patient counted as having stable Graves' hyperthyroidism if no progression to ophthalmopathy occurred over 18 months of follow-up. Hyperthyroidism patients were newly diagnosed, with disease duration under 2 months, and aged 18 to 65 years. The study excluded patients with uncontrolled infections, other autoimmune diseases, pregnancy or lactation. Clinical symptoms, serum thyroxine and TRAb, thyroid ultrasound, and orbital computed tomography formed the basis for the diagnoses. PBMCs were separated from 7.5 to 10 ml of fresh peripheral blood using Ficoll-Paque density gradient centrifugation. Total RNA was extracted using Trizol reagent, and RNA quality was assessed on an Agilent 2100 Bioanalyzer.

The sequence is built from TRBV12-3 or TRBV12-4 and TRBJ2-1, with a tentative D call of TRBD1 or TRBD2, each matching 6 bases. The receptor comes from a man between 45 and 60 years old with Graves' hyperthyroidism. What was sequenced was blood. The DNA sequence is as follows: TGTGCCAGCAGTTTACCGGGGGCCTACAATGAGCAGCTCTTC. Translated, it reads CASSLPGAYNEQLF.